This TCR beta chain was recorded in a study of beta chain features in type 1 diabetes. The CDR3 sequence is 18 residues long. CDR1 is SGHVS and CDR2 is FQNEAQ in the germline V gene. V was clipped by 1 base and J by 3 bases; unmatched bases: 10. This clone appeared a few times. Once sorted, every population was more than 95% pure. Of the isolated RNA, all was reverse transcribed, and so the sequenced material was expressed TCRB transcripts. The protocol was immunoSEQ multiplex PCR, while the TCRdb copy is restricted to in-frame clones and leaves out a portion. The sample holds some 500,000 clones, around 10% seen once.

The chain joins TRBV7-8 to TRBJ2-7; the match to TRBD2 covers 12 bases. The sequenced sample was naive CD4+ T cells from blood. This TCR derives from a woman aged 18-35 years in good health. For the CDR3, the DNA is TGTGCCAGCAGCTTAGGCCCCCCGCGACTAGCGGGAGACTACGAGCAGTACTTC. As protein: CASSLGPPRLAGDYEQYF.